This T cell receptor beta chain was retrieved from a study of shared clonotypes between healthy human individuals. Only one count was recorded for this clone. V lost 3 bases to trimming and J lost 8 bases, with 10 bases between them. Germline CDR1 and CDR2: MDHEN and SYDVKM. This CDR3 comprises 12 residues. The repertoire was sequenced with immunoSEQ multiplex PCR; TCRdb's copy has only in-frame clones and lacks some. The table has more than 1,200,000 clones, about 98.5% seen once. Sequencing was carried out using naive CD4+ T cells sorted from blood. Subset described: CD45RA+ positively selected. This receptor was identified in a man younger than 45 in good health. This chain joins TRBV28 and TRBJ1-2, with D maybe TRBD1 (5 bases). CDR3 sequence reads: CASSFLTEGYTF. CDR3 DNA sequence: TGTGCCAGCAGTTTCTTGACAGAAGGCTACACCTTC.